These T cell receptor beta chains were read from a single sample in a study of OX40 agonist ivuxolimab in advanced cancers. Repertoires were generated with immunoSEQ multiplex PCR, while TCRdb's copy carries only in-frame clones and drops some. This sample has 68,000 or so clones, with roughly 90% found just once. This material consisted of CD4+ or CD8+ T cells sorted from blood, taken in a trial of the OX40 agonist ivuxolimab. The source is an adult with an advanced solid tumor such as melanoma, head and neck, liver or kidney cancer. The CDR3 runs from the conserved cysteine through the conserved F or W. D genes are given only for firm matches. The listing skips clone size in some rows; elsewhere it reads once, few, many or a size class.

j_call d_call v_call clone_size cdr3_aa cdr3_nt
TRBJ2-3 . TRBV9 . CASSGGTRTDTQYF TGTGCCAGCAGCGGTGGGACCCGCACAGATACGCAGTATTTT
TRBJ2-7 TRBD2 TRBV9 . CASSVASGKSYEQYF TGTGCCAGCAGCGTAGCTAGCGGGAAGTCCTACGAGCAGTACTTC
TRBJ1-1 TRBD1 TRBV2 medium-sized CASSSGQSVAEAFF TGTGCCAGCAGTTCGGGACAGTCGGTGGCTGAAGCTTTCTTT
TRBJ2-1 TRBD2 TRBV19 . CASSMRSSGGAWNEQFF TGTGCCAGTAGTATGAGGTCTAGCGGGGGGGCCTGGAATGAGCAGTTCTTC
TRBJ1-2 TRBD1 TRBV5-1 . CASSLDRGQSGYTF TGCGCCAGCAGCCTCGACAGGGGGCAGTCGGGCTACACCTTC
TRBJ1-2 . TRBV7-9 . CASSSSGTYVNYGYTF TGTGCCAGCAGCTCGTCCGGGACATACGTTAACTATGGCTACACCTTC
TRBJ2-3 . TRBV7-9 . CASSFHDSRDTQYF TGTGCCAGCAGCTTTCACGACAGTCGGGATACGCAGTATTTT
TRBJ2-3 . TRBV11-2 . CASSLNPPSGTDTQYF TGTGCCAGCAGCTTAAACCCCCCCAGCGGCACAGATACGCAGTATTTT
TRBJ1-5 TRBD1 TRBV27 . CASSSTGGQPQHF TGTGCCAGCAGTTCGACAGGGGGTCAGCCCCAGCATTTT
TRBJ2-2 TRBD2 TRBV5-1 . CASSSSGRNTGELFF TGCGCCAGCAGCTCAAGCGGGAGGAACACCGGGGAGCTGTTTTTT
TRBJ1-2 . TRBV29-1 . CSAEEAQGNGYTF TGCAGCGCAGAGGAAGCCCAGGGGAATGGCTACACCTTC
TRBJ1-4 . TRBV7-2 . CASSFGTRPEKLFF TGTGCCAGCAGCTTCGGGACCCGGCCCGAAAAACTGTTTTTT
TRBJ1-2 TRBD1 TRBV18 . CASSTRMDRGNGYTF TGTGCCAGCTCAACAAGAATGGACAGGGGGAATGGCTACACCTTC
TRBJ2-2 TRBD1 TRBV10-1 . CASKTGGTGELFF TGCGCCAGCAAGACAGGGGGGACCGGGGAGCTGTTTTTT
TRBJ2-5 TRBD2 TRBV2 . CASSKTSGAQETQYF TGTGCCAGCAGTAAGACTAGCGGAGCGCAAGAGACCCAGTACTTC
TRBJ1-3 . TRBV4-1 . CASSRGRASSGNTIYF TGCGCCAGCAGCCGTGGACGGGCAAGCTCTGGAAACACCATATATTTT
TRBJ2-7 TRBD1 TRBV10-1 . CASSESTGAYEQYF TGCGCCAGCAGTGAAAGTACAGGGGCCTACGAGCAGTACTTC
TRBJ2-5 . TRBV7-9 . CASSLARGWETQYF TGTGCCAGCAGCTTAGCGCGCGGGTGGGAGACCCAGTACTTC
TRBJ2-3 TRBD2 TRBV18 . CASSLLAGSSTDTQYF TGTGCCAGCTCACTCCTAGCGGGCTCTAGCACAGATACGCAGTATTTT
TRBJ1-3 . TRBV19 . CASSRDPAGNTIYF TGTGCCAGTAGTAGGGACCCCGCTGGAAACACCATATATTTT
TRBJ2-1 TRBD2 TRBV7-9 . CAVRPEAGGPDEQFF TGTGCCGTCAGACCGGAAGCGGGAGGGCCCGATGAGCAGTTCTTC
TRBJ2-5 . TRBV7-9 . CASSPGEYQETQYF TGTGCCAGCAGCCCGGGGGAGTACCAAGAGACCCAGTACTTC
TRBJ2-3 . TRBV5-3 . CARSGLGGGVSKDTQYF TGTGCCAGAAGCGGCCTCGGAGGCGGGGTTAGTAAGGATACGCAGTATTTT
TRBJ1-6 TRBD1 TRBV6-6 . CASSYSRGRDSPLHF TGTGCCAGCAGTTACTCAAGGGGGCGGGATTCACCCCTCCACTTT
TRBJ2-5 . TRBV5-1 . CASSPWGQGTQYF TGCGCCAGCAGCCCCTGGGGGCAGGGGACCCAGTACTTC
TRBJ1-2 . TRBV27 . CASSPIRAGYGYTF TGTGCCAGCAGTCCCATCCGGGCAGGCTATGGCTACACCTTC
TRBJ2-7 . TRBV5-3 . CASPPGGRKYEQYF TGTGCCAGCCCACCCGGGGGGCGCAAATACGAGCAGTACTTC
TRBJ2-3 . TRBV4-1 . CASSWQGSDTQYF TGCGCCAGCAGTTGGCAGGGTTCAGATACGCAGTATTTT